Listed below are T cell receptor beta chains from one sample, sequenced in a study of beta chain features in type 1 diabetes. Using immunoSEQ multiplex PCR, the repertoire was profiled, and TCRdb retains in-frame clones only, with some absent. The table lists some 250,000 clones, 11% of them singletons. Sequenced material: naive CD4+ T cells from blood. These TCRs come from a man between 25 and 39 years old with type 1 diabetes. Both conserved end residues are part of each CDR3. A D gene is named only where the DNA matches it firmly. A row's size may be missing; if present it is once, few, many or a size class.

>.|TRBV7-9|few|TRBJ1-4
TGTGCCAGCAGCTTAAAGGGCGGGGACCGTAATGAAAAACTGTTTTTT
CASSLKGGDRNEKLFF
>TRBD1|TRBV29-1|few|TRBJ2-1
TGCAGCGTTGAAGATCTAACAGGGGGCTACCTTTTATATGAGCAGTTCTTC
CSVEDLTGGYLLYEQFF
>TRBD2|TRBV11-2|.|TRBJ2-7
TGTGCCAGCAGCCCTCGACTAGCGGGGGGCCCCTACGAGCAGTACTTC
CASSPRLAGGPYEQYF
>.|TRBV7-9|few|TRBJ2-5
TGTGCCAGCAGCTTAGCTTCTGAAGAGACCCAGTACTTC
CASSLASEETQYF
>.|TRBV5-4|.|TRBJ2-7
TGTGCCAGCAGCTTGGATGGGGGGTCCTACGAGCAGTACTTC
CASSLDGGSYEQYF
>.|TRBV19|few|TRBJ1-1
TGTGCCAGTAGTCTGCGCGGATTGAACACTGAAGCTTTCTTT
CASSLRGLNTEAFF
>.|TRBV4-3|.|TRBJ2-1
TGCGCCAGCAGCCATGAAGGGGGGGACGATGAGCAGTTCTTC
CASSHEGGDDEQFF
>.|TRBV29-1|few|TRBJ1-2
TGCAGCGTTGAACAGAGGGATTCCAGAGGCTACACCTTC
CSVEQRDSRGYTF
>.|TRBV5-6|.|TRBJ2-3
TGTGCCAGCAGCTCCGGGTCAGATACGCAGTATTTT
CASSSGSDTQYF
>.|TRBV19|.|TRBJ1-6
TGTGCCAGTGGAAAGTCGGGACAATCAAATTCACCCCTCCACTTT
CASGKSGQSNSPLHF
>TRBD1|TRBV5-1|few|TRBJ2-1
TGCGCCAGCAGCTTGGGACAGGGGAGCTACAATGAGCAGTTCTTC
CASSLGQGSYNEQFF
>TRBD1|TRBV9|.|TRBJ2-4
TGTGCCAGCAGCGAGGGACAGGGGGGGAAAAACATTCAGTACTTC
CASSEGQGGKNIQYF
>TRBD1|TRBV6-5|few|TRBJ2-7
TGTGCCAGCAGGACAGGGAACGAGCAGTACTTC
CASRTGNEQYF
>TRBD1|TRBV25-1|few|TRBJ2-7
TGTGCCACCCAGGGGGCTCCAGCCTACGAGCAGTACTTC
CATQGAPAYEQYF
>TRBD1|TRBV11-1|.|TRBJ2-7
TGTGCCAGCAGCTTAGAACAGGGGATCTACGAGCAGTACTTC
CASSLEQGIYEQYF
>.|TRBV7-9|few|TRBJ2-2
TGTGCCAGCAGCTTGTTCGGGGGGAACACCGGGGAGCTGTTTTTT
CASSLFGGNTGELFF
>.|TRBV7-2|.|TRBJ2-6
TGTGCCAGCAGCCTGTATCAGTCTGGGGCCAACGTCCTGACTTTC
CASSLYQSGANVLTF
>.|TRBV30|few|TRBJ1-6
TGTGCCTGGAGTGTAAGCCAGGGCATTTCACCCCTCCACTTT
CAWSVSQGISPLHF
>.|TRBV19|.|TRBJ2-3
TGTGCCAGTAGTATTGCAGGGGCAGATACGCAGTATTTT
CASSIAGADTQYF
>TRBD2|TRBV28|.|TRBJ2-3
TGTGCCAGCAGTTTAGGCCTAGCGGGCGCAGATACGCAGTATTTT
CASSLGLAGADTQYF
>.|TRBV6-5|few|TRBJ2-3
TGTGCCAGCAGGCGGACAGACTACACAGATACGCAGTATTTT
CASRRTDYTDTQYF
>.|TRBV28|few|TRBJ2-7
TGTGCCAGCGGGCCCGGGAGCTCCTACGAGCAGTACTTC
CASGPGSSYEQYF
>.|TRBV19|.|TRBJ2-3
TGTGCCAGTGGGCACAGGCGGCGGGACACAGATACGCAGTATTTT
CASGHRRRDTDTQYF
>.|TRBV5-4|few|TRBJ1-4
TGTGCCAGCAGCTTGGGAGGCAGCCTTAATGTGGAACTGTTTTTT
CASSLGGSLNVELFF
>TRBD1|TRBV2|.|TRBJ1-6
TGTGCCACGACAGGGGATAATTCACCCCTCCACTTT
CATTGDNSPLHF
>TRBD1|TRBV5-1|.|TRBJ2-3
TGCGCCAGCAGCCGGGACAGGGAATCAGATACGCAGTATTTT
CASSRDRESDTQYF
>TRBD2|TRBV4-2|few|TRBJ2-7
TGTGCCAGCAGCCAGGGCGGACGGGGGGGTCTCTACGAGCAGTACTTC
CASSQGGRGGLYEQYF
>TRBD1|TRBV5-1|few|TRBJ1-2
TGCGCCAGCAGCCCAGGGACAGGCGGCGGCTACACCTTC
CASSPGTGGGYTF
>.|TRBV2|few|TRBJ1-2
TGTGCCAGCAGTCCCCAGGCGGGGGGCTACACCTTC
CASSPQAGGYTF
>.|TRBV5-1|few|TRBJ2-2
TGCGCCAGCAGCTTGGACGGGTTAAACACCGGGGAGCTGTTTTTT
CASSLDGLNTGELFF
>.|TRBV30|few|TRBJ1-1
TGTGCCGGCACACAACAGGGAGGGACTGAAGCTTTCTTT
CAGTQQGGTEAFF
>TRBD2|TRBV7-8|few|TRBJ2-1
TGTGCCAGCAGCCTGGGACTAGCGGGGAGCTCCTACAATGAGCAGTTCTTC
CASSLGLAGSSYNEQFF
>.|TRBV30|.|TRBJ2-7
TGTGCCTGGAGGCTAGCCTACTCTACCTACGAGCAGTACTTC
CAWRLAYSTYEQYF
>.|TRBV7-3|few|TRBJ2-1
TGTGCCAGCAGCGACACCAACAGTATCGGTGAGCAGTTCTTC
CASSDTNSIGEQFF
>TRBD2|TRBV5-4|few|TRBJ2-3
TGTGCCAGCAGCCCGGGACTAGGGGCAGATACGCAGTATTTT
CASSPGLGADTQYF
>.|TRBV20-1|.|TRBJ2-7
TGCAGTGCTAGCCGAGCTTACGAGCAGTACTTC
CSASRAYEQYF
>TRBD1|TRBV10-3|few|TRBJ2-2
TGTGCCATCAGTGTCTTCGGACAGGCCACGAACACCGGGGAGCTGTTTTTT
CAISVFGQATNTGELFF
>TRBD1|TRBV28|few|TRBJ1-2
TGTGCCACCAGTTTGGGCAGGGGGTATGGCTACACCTTC
CATSLGRGYGYTF
>.|TRBV1|few|TRBJ2-5
TGCACCAGCAGCCAAGCGTCCCTAGCGGGCGGACAAGAGACCCAGTACTTC
CTSSQASLAGGQETQYF
>.|TRBV10-3|few|TRBJ2-3
TGTGCCATCAGGGGGGCCAGCACAGATACGCAGTATTTT
CAIRGASTDTQYF
>TRBD1|TRBV7-3|.|TRBJ2-2
TGTGCCAGCAGCCCCATCAGGGGGACCGGGGAGCTGTTTTTT
CASSPIRGTGELFF
>TRBD1|TRBV29-1|.|TRBJ2-1
TGCAGCACAGGGGGTATCTACAATGAGCAGTTCTTC
CSTGGIYNEQFF
>.|TRBV6-5|.|TRBJ2-7
TGTGCCAGCAGTTCAGGGGCCACCTCCTACGAGCAGTACTTC
CASSSGATSYEQYF
>.|TRBV5-6|.|TRBJ2-4
TGTGCCAGCAGTCTTCCAGGGGTAGCCAAAAACATTCAGTACTTC
CASSLPGVAKNIQYF
>TRBD1|TRBV6-5|.|TRBJ2-1
TGTGCCAGCAGTTACGAGGGACAGGGGGTTGGGGAGCAGTTCTTC
CASSYEGQGVGEQFF